A single sample gave rise to the 18 T cell receptor beta chains below, sequenced in a study of blood T cell repertoires in COVID-19. Using immunoSEQ multiplex PCR, the repertoire was profiled, and TCRdb retains in-frame clones only, with some absent. The sample includes approximately 75,000 clones, about 83% seen only once; the top ten take approximately 7%. The specimen was peripheral blood. The receptors stem from a man aged 25-45 years with COVID-19, enrolled during active disease.

This chain connects TRBV19 to TRBJ2-7; 11 nucleotides line up with TRBD1. J lost 4 bases, V lost 5 bases, and 4 bases had no gene match. The CDR3 contains 14 residues. The germline CDR1 and CDR2 sequences are LNHDA and SQIVND (reference sequence). The CDR3 DNA sequence: TGTGCCAGTAGTGCCGGGACAGGGGGTTACGAGCAGTACTTC. This sequence encodes CASSAGTGGYEQYF.

The chain recombines TRBV27 with TRBJ2-3; D may be TRBD1 (6 bases). The CDR3 runs 16 residues. Germline-derived CDR1 and CDR2 are MNHEY and SMNVEV (reference sequence). Deletions cut 2 bases from V and 4 bases from J, with 16 bases between. The DNA of the CDR3 is TGTGCCAGCAGTTTAGAAGGGATTAAGGGGGCAGATACGCAGTATTTT. Protein sequence: CASSLEGIKGADTQYF.

The chain has TRBV4-2 and TRBJ2-7, with a tentative D call TRBD2 (5 bases). Germline values: CDR1 LGHNA, CDR2 YNFKEQ. Trimming took 4 bases from V and 4 from J, leaving 17 bases between them. The CDR3 runs 15 residues. The CDR3 region is CASSPSTGLPYEQYF. The CDR3 DNA reads TGTGCCAGCAGCCCCTCTACGGGGTTACCTTACGAGCAGTACTTC.

V and J are TRBV29-1 and TRBJ1-1; D may be TRBD1 (5 bases). Trimming took 7 bases from V and 5 from J, leaving 14 bases between them. Germline CDR1 SQVTM, CDR2 ANQGSEA. This CDR3 region has 12 residues. Here the CDR3 reads CSAERRGTEAFF. Here the CDR3 DNA reads TGCAGCGCAGAAAGGCGGGGGACTGAAGCTTTCTTT. Drawing the rest from reference TRBV29-1 and TRBJ1-1, the complete variable domain is SAVISQKPSRDICQRGTSLTIQCQVDSQVTMMFWYRQQPGQSLTLIATANQGSEATYESGFVIDKFPISRPNLTFSTLTVSNMSPEDSSIYLCSAERRGTEAFFGQGTRLTVV.

The chain joins TRBV6-6 to TRBJ2-7; the D gene is possibly TRBD1 (7 bases). The CDR3 covers 13 residues. Germline V gene sequence: CDR1 MNHNY, CDR2 SVGAGI (reference sequence). Trimming took 8 bases from V and 2 from J, leaving 13 bases between them. The CDR3 DNA follows: TGTGCCAGCGCAGGGGGGCCTACCTACGAGCAGTACTTC. It is translated as CASAGGPTYEQYF.

This clone was seen once. V is TRBV11-2 and J is TRBJ2-7; 8 bases align to TRBD2. CDR3 length equals 16 residues. With 2 bases clipped from V and 5 bases from J, the junction kept 11 bases outside the gene matches. The germline CDR1 and CDR2 sequences are SGHAT and FQNNGV. As DNA, the CDR3 is TGTGCCAGCAGCTTACTCGGGGGGGTAGTTGCCCACGAGCAGTACTTC. It yields the protein CASSLLGGVVAHEQYF.

The rearrangement links TRBV5-1 to TRBJ2-7, with D maybe TRBD2 (5 bases). Trimming cost V 2 bases and J 4 bases, with 13 bases left between them. Germline assignment: CDR1 SGHRS and CDR2 YFSETQ. CDR3 length: 14 amino acids. CDR3 bases: TGCGCCAGCAGCTTAAATTGGATAGCGTACGAGCAGTACTTC. Translating gives CASSLNWIAYEQYF.

This rearrangement joins TRBV29-1 to TRBJ1-3; 7 bases are shared with TRBD1. Germline V CDR1 and CDR2: SQVTM, ANQGSEA. V was clipped by 4 bases and J by 1 base; unmatched bases: 1. The CDR3 is 13 amino acids. CDR3 residues: CSVGTGSGNTIYF. The DNA of the CDR3 is TGCAGCGTTGGGACAGGATCTGGAAACACCATATATTTT.

The chain combines TRBV24-1 with TRBJ2-5; 7 bases match TRBD1. The V and J ends lost 4 bases and 3 bases, in that order; junction bases with no gene match: 7. This CDR3 spans 15 amino acids. Germline V CDR1 and CDR2: KGHDR, SFDVKD. CDR3 sequence reads: CATSDPTGAKETQYF. CDR3 DNA: TGTGCCACCAGTGACCCTACAGGGGCCAAAGAGACCCAGTACTTC.

This chain uses TRBV28 with TRBJ2-2; 9 bases fit TRBD1. Per the germline V gene, CDR1 is MDHEN and CDR2 is SYDVKM. The trim removed 7 bases at V and 5 bases at J, leaving 2 bases unmatched. This CDR3 region has 13 residues. The chain's CDR3 is CASKTGGTGELFF. CDR3 DNA sequence: TGTGCCAGCAAGACAGGGGGGACCGGGGAGCTGTTTTTT.

This clone was seen just once. The chain carries TRBV28 and TRBJ2-7; TRBD2 might be the D (6 bases). CDR1 and CDR2 (germline): MDHEN, SYDVKM. This CDR3 region has 15 residues. Trimming removed 4 bases at V and 6 bases at J, with 19 bases between. CDR3 DNA sequence: TGTGCCAGCAGTTACTTCTCGGGACTTACCTCCGAGCAGTACTTC. It is translated as CASSYFSGLTSEQYF.

The V gene is TRBV4-1, the J gene TRBJ2-1; D is uncertain. Trimming pared 0 bases from V and 10 bases from J, leaving 13 bases between. In germline, CDR1 is MGHRA, CDR2 YSYEKL. There are 14 residues in the CDR3. The CDR3: CASSQETWRGEQFF. The CDR3 DNA reads TGCGCCAGCAGCCAAGAAACGTGGAGAGGCGAGCAGTTCTTC.

This clone was counted only a few times. This sequence joins TRBV19 and TRBJ2-7; TRBD2 matches at 8 bases. Germline V gene lookup returns CDR1 LNHDA and CDR2 SQIVND (reference sequence). V was pared by 6 bases and J by 0 bases, with 10 bases of the junction left unmatched. This CDR3 region has 16 residues. CDR3 sequence (DNA): TGTGCCAGTAGCGAGACTAGCGTGGGGTTCTCCTACGAGCAGTACTTC. Its protein is CASSETSVGFSYEQYF.

The J gene is TRBJ2-3, the V gene TRBV3-1 (or the pseudogene TRBV3-2), with 10 bases that match TRBD1. CDR1 and CDR2 from the germline V gene are LGHDT and YNNKEL (reference sequence). Trimming cost V 0 bases and J 4 bases; bases outside gene matches: 7. There are 17 residues in the CDR3. The CDR3 nucleotides read TGTGCCAGCAGCCAAGAGGGACAGGGGATAATCCCAGATACGCAGTATTTT. Its protein product is CASSQEGQGIIPDTQYF.

This rearrangement joins TRBV9 to TRBJ1-1, with D unclear. V dropped 0 bases and J dropped 2 bases, with 5 bases sitting between them. The germline V gene has CDR1 SGDLS and CDR2 YYNGEE. The CDR3 has 13 residues. CDR3 loop: CASSVGTNTEAFF. CDR3 DNA: TGTGCCAGCAGCGTAGGTACAAACACTGAAGCTTTCTTT.

The chain joins TRBV19 to TRBJ2-5; 13 bases match TRBD2. Per germline, CDR1 LNHDA and CDR2 SQIVND (reference sequence). The trim removed 5 bases at V and 7 bases at J, leaving 10 bases unmatched. The CDR3 totals 16 residues. The CDR3: CASSPGLAGHRGTQYF. CDR3 DNA: TGTGCCAGTAGTCCGGGACTAGCGGGACACCGGGGGACCCAGTACTTC.

The chain is built from TRBV2 and TRBJ2-2; possibly TRBD1 for D (5 bases). The ends were cut back, 3 bases at V and 6 bases at J, with 8 bases in the middle. Germline CDR1 SNHLY, CDR2 FYNNEI. The CDR3 is made up of 13 amino acids. The CDR3 is CASSDRAAGELFF. DNA for the CDR3: TGTGCCAGCAGTGACAGGGCGGCCGGGGAGCTGTTTTTT. Combining the CDR3 with reference TRBV2 and TRBJ2-2 gives the whole variable domain EPEVTQTPSHQVTQMGQEVILRCVPISNHLYFYWYRQILGQKVEFLVSFYNNEISEKSEIFDDQFSVERPDGSNFTLKIRSTKLEDSAMYFCASSDRAAGELFFGEGSRLTVL.

This chain uses TRBV6-6 with TRBJ1-5; no firm D call. V shed 6 bases and J shed 5 bases, with 17 bases lying between them. Germline CDR1 reads MNHNY; CDR2 reads SVGAGI (reference sequence). The CDR3 is made up of 15 amino acids. CDR3 loop: CASSLGPSQDQPQHF. The CDR3, as DNA: TGTGCCAGCAGCCTCGGCCCCTCCCAGGATCAGCCCCAGCATTTT.